These T cell receptor beta chains were read from a single sample in a study of blood T cells in healthy people across ages. TCRdb re-analysed the 5' RACE reads in MiXCR, keeping a single row per CDR3 protein. The sample has some 1.5 million distinct CDR3 sequences, roughly 27% seen once; the top ten hold roughly 8%. The specimen was blood. These receptor sequences come from a woman aged 25 to 45 in good health. Each CDR3 is given with its conserved first and last residue. D genes are given only for firm matches. Not every row has a clone size; where given, it reads once, few, many or a size class.

j_call,d_call,clone_size,v_call,cdr3_aa,cdr3_nt
TRBJ2-1,.,many,TRBV6-1,CASREALGIGYNEQFF,TGTGCCAGCAGGGAAGCGTTGGGGATAGGATACAATGAGCAGTTCTTC
TRBJ1-4,.,.,TRBV20-1,CSASGKGEKLFF,TGCAGTGCTTCAGGGAAAGGAGAAAAACTGTTTTTT
TRBJ2-1,.,few,TRBV19,CARSIGVANEQFF,TGTGCCAGGAGTATAGGAGTGGCGAATGAGCAGTTCTTC
TRBJ2-5,TRBD2,few,TRBV10-3,CAIGTSGGAGETQYF,TGTGCCATCGGGACTAGCGGGGGGGCCGGGGAGACCCAGTACTTC
TRBJ2-1,TRBD2,few,TRBV9,CASSPGGRDYNEQFF,TGTGCCAGCAGCCCGGGCGGGAGAGACTACAATGAGCAGTTCTTC
TRBJ1-2,TRBD1,many,TRBV2,CASTKDRVGYTF,TGTGCCAGCACCAAGGACAGGGTCGGCTACACCTTC
TRBJ1-2,.,.,TRBV4-1,CASSPDAQGGYYGCTF,TGCGCCAGCAGCCCTGACGCACAGGGCGGGTACTATGGCTGCACCTTC
TRBJ2-1,TRBD2,.,TRBV5-1,CASSLVSGLAGYNEQFF,TGCGCCAGCAGCTTGGTATCGGGACTAGCGGGCTACAATGAGCAGTTCTTC
TRBJ2-5,.,few,TRBV20-1,CSAQERGTTGTQYF,TGCAGTGCTCAAGAGAGGGGGACTACGGGGACCCAGTACTTC
TRBJ2-1,TRBD1,.,TRBV5-1,CASSLQTGRDSIYNEQFF,TGCGCCAGCAGCCTACAGACCGGCCGGGACAGTATCTACAATGAGCAGTTCTTC
TRBJ2-7,.,few,TRBV12-3/TRBV12-4,CASSFFSGSSYEQYF,TGTGCCAGCAGTTTTTTCAGCGGAAGCTCCTACGAGCAGTACTTC
TRBJ1-5,.,few,TRBV12-3/TRBV12-4,CASSPHGINQPQHF,TGTGCCAGCAGTCCGCACGGGATAAATCAGCCCCAGCATTTT
TRBJ1-2,.,.,TRBV20-1,CSASGVSYYGYTF,TGCAGTGCTAGTGGGGTCAGTTACTATGGCTACACCTTC
TRBJ2-4,.,.,TRBV12-3/TRBV12-4,CASRYAVGNIQYF,TGTGCCAGCAGATACGCGGTGGGAAACATTCAGTACTTC
TRBJ2-1,.,.,TRBV6-1,CASPGMNEQFF,TGTGCCAGCCCAGGGATGAATGAGCAGTTCTTC
TRBJ2-3,.,.,TRBV28,CASSSLGGEGDTQYF,TGTGCCAGCAGTTCCCTGGGGGGAGAGGGAGATACGCAGTATTTT
TRBJ1-2,TRBD1,few,TRBV9,CASSADRAKGYGYTF,TGTGCCAGCAGCGCCGACAGGGCGAAGGGCTATGGCTACACCTTC
TRBJ2-1,TRBD2,few,TRBV6-2/TRBV6-3,CASSGSLLAGVSYNEQFF,TGTGCCAGCAGTGGCTCGTTACTAGCGGGAGTTTCCTACAATGAGCAGTTCTTC
TRBJ1-2,.,many,TRBV7-8,CASSLAGAQGYTF,TGTGCCAGCAGCTTAGCAGGGGCGCAAGGCTACACCTTC
TRBJ1-6,.,many,TRBV4-1,CASREQGEGSYNSPLHF,TGCGCCAGCAGGGAACAGGGAGAAGGGTCCTATAATTCACCCCTCCACTTT
TRBJ2-4,TRBD2,few,TRBV2,CASKFGAGGLENIQYF,TGTGCCAGCAAGTTTGGGGCGGGGGGTCTCGAAAACATTCAGTACTTC
TRBJ1-6,.,.,TRBV2,CASTGVRDSPLHF,TGTGCCAGCACAGGGGTGAGAGATTCACCCCTCCACTTT
TRBJ2-1,TRBD2,.,TRBV10-3,CAIRPIGGISYNEQFF,TGTGCCATCAGACCTATCGGGGGGATCTCCTACAATGAGCAGTTCTTC
TRBJ2-7,.,.,TRBV7-9,CASSLAVHTYEQYF,TGTGCCAGCAGCTTAGCCGTGCACACCTACGAGCAGTACTTC
TRBJ1-5,.,few,TRBV20-1,CSASESFNQPQHF,TGCAGTGCTAGCGAAAGCTTTAATCAGCCCCAGCATTTT
TRBJ2-2,TRBD1,.,TRBV7-3,CASSSQGIETGELFF,TGTGCCAGCAGCTCACAGGGGATTGAGACCGGGGAGCTGTTTTTT
TRBJ2-1,TRBD2,.,TRBV20-1,CSARETSSGVDNEQFF,TGCAGTGCCCGCGAGACGTCTAGCGGGGTTGACAATGAGCAGTTCTTC
TRBJ2-7,.,few,TRBV14,CASSPRGRGPSYEQYF,TGTGCCAGCAGCCCTCGGGGAAGAGGGCCCTCCTACGAGCAGTACTTC
TRBJ2-7,TRBD1,few,TRBV10-3,CAISPDRAHEQYF,TGTGCCATCAGTCCGGACAGGGCCCACGAGCAGTACTTC
TRBJ2-3,TRBD2,.,TRBV5-1,CASSLESGASTDTQYF,TGCGCCAGCAGCTTGGAGAGCGGGGCTAGCACAGATACGCAGTATTTT
TRBJ2-1,TRBD2,.,TRBV6-1,CASRLLAGDLTYNEQFF,TGTGCCAGCAGGCTCCTAGCGGGGGACCTTACCTACAATGAGCAGTTCTTC
TRBJ1-6,.,.,TRBV15,CATSRDWNSPLHF,TGTGCCACCAGCAGAGATTGGAATTCACCCCTCCACTTT
TRBJ1-2,.,.,TRBV28,CASTEFGQIVYGYTF,TGTGCCAGCACCGAATTTGGACAGATTGTCTATGGCTACACCTTC